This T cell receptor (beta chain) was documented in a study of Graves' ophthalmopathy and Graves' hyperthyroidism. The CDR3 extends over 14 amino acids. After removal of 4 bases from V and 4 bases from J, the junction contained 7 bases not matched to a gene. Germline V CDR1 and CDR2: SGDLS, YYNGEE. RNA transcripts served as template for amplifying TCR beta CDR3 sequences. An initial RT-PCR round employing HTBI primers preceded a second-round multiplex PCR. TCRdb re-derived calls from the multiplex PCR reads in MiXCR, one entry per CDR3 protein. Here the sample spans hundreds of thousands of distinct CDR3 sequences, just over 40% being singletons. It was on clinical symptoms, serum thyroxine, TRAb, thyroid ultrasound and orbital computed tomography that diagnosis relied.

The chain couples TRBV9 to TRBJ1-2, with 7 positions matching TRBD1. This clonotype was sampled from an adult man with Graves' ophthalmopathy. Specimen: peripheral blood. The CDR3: CASSTGVRSYGYTF. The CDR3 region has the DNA TGTGCCAGCAGCACAGGGGTCCGATCCTATGGCTACACCTTC.